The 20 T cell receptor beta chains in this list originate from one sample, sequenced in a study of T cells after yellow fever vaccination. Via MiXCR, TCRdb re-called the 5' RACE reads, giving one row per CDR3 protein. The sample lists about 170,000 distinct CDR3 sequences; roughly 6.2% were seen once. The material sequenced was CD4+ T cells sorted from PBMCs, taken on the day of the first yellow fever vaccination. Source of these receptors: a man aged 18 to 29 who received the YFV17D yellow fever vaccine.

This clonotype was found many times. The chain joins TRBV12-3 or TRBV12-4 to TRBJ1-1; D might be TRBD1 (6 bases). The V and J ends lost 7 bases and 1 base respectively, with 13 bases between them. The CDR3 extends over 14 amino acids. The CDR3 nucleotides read TGTGCCAGCATGTACGGACAGACGAACACTGAAGCTTTCTTT. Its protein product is CASMYGQTNTEAFF.

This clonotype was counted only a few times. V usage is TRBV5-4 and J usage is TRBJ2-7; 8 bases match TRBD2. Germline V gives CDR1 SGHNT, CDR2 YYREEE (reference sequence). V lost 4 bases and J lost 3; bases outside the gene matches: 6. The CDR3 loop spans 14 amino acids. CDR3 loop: CASSLGTSSYEQYF. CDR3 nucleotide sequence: TGTGCCAGCAGCCTTGGGACTAGTAGCTACGAGCAGTACTTC.

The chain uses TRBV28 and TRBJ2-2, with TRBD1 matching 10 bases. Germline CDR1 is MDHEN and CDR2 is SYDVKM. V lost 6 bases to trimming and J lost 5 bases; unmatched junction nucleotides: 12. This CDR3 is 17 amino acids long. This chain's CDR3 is CASRRYPGTGDTGELFF. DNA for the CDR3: TGTGCCAGCAGGCGGTACCCCGGGACAGGGGATACCGGGGAGCTGTTTTTT.

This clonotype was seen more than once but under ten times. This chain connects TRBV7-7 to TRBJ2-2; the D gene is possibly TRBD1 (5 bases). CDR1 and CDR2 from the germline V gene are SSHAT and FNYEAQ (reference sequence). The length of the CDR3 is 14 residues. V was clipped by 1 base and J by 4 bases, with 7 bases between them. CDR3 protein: CASSLDRFTGELFF. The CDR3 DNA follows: TGTGCCAGCAGCTTAGACAGGTTCACCGGGGAGCTGTTTTTT.

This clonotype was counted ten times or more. CDR3 nucleotide sequence: TGCAGTGCTTACAGGGTCAACGAGCAGTACTTC. Translated, it gives CSAYRVNEQYF. The rearrangement links TRBV20-1 to TRBJ2-7; tentatively, D is TRBD1 (6 bases). CDR1 is DFQATT and CDR2 is SNEGSKA in the germline V gene (reference sequence). Trimming shortened V by 5 bases and J by 5 bases, and 10 bases separated the two germline ends. The CDR3 length is 11 residues.

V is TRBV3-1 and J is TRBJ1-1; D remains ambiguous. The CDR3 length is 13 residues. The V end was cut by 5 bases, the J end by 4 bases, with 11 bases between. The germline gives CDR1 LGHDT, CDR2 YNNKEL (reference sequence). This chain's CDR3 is CASSETGRTEAFF. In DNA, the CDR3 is TGTGCCAGCAGCGAAACCGGGCGCACTGAAGCTTTCTTT.

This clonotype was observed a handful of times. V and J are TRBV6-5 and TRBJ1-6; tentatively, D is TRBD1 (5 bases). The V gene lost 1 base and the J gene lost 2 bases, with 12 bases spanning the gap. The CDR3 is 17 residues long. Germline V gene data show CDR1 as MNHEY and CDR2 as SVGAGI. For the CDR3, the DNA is TGTGCCAGCAGTTACTTGGGACGGAGAACCTATAATTCACCCCTCCACTTT. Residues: CASSYLGRRTYNSPLHF.

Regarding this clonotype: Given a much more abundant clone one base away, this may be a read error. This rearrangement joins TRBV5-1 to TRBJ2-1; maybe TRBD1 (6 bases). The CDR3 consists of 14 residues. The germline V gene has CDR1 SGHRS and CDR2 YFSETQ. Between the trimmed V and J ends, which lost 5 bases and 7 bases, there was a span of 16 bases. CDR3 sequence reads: CASRLWGPGNEQFF. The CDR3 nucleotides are TGCGCCAGCAGATTGTGGGGGCCAGGAAATGAGCAGTTCTTC.

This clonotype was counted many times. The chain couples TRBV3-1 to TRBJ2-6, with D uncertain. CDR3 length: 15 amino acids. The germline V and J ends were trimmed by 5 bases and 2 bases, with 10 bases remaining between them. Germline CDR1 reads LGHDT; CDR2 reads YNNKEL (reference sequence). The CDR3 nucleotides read TGTGCCAGCAGCTTCACAGTGGCTGGGGCCAACGTCCTGACTTTC. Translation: CASSFTVAGANVLTF.

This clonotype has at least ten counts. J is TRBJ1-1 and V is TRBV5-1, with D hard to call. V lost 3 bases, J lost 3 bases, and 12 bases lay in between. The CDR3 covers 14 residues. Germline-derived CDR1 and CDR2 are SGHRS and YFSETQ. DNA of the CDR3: TGCGCCAGCAGCTGGGGAGGAGCGGACACTGAAGCTTTCTTT. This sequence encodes CASSWGGADTEAFF. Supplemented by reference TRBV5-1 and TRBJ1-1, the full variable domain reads KAGVTQTPRYLIKTRGQQVTLSCSPISGHRSVSWYQQTPGQGLQFLFEYFSETQRNKGNFPGRFSGRQFSNSRSEMNVSTLELGDSALYLCASSWGGADTEAFFGQGTRLTVV.

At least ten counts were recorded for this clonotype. The CDR3 protein is CASSRRHSTDTQYF. The CDR3 DNA reads as TGCGCCAGCAGCAGGAGGCATAGCACAGATACGCAGTATTTT. This rearrangement joins TRBV5-1 to TRBJ2-3, with TRBD2 as a possible D gene (5 bases). V was trimmed by 4 bases and J by 0 bases, leaving 9 bases between them. There are 14 residues in the CDR3. The germline gives CDR1 SGHRS, CDR2 YFSETQ.

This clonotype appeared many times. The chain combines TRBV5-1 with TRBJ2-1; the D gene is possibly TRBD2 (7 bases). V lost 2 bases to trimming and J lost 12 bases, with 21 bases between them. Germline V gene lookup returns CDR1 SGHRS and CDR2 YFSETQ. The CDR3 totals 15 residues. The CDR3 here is CASSFGQTSPARQFF. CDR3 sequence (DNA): TGCGCCAGCAGCTTCGGACAGACTAGCCCTGCTAGGCAGTTCTTC.

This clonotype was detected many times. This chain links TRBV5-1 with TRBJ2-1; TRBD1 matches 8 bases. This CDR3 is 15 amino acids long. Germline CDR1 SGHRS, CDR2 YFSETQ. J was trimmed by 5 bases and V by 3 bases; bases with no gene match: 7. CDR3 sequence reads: CASSSLQGADNEQFF. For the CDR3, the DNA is TGCGCCAGCAGCTCCCTTCAGGGGGCCGACAATGAGCAGTTCTTC.

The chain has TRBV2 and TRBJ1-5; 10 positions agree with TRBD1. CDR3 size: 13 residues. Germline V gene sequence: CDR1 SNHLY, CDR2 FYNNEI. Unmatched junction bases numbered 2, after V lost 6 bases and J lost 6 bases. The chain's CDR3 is CASRDRGTQPQHF. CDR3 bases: TGTGCCAGCAGGGACAGGGGGACTCAGCCCCAGCATTTT.

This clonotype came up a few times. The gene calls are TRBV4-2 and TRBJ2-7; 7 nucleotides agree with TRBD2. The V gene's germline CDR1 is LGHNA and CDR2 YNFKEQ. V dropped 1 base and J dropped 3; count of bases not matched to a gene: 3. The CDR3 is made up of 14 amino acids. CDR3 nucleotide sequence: TGTGCCAGCAGCCAAGGGGGGGGGATCTACGAGCAGTACTTC. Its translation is CASSQGGGIYEQYF.

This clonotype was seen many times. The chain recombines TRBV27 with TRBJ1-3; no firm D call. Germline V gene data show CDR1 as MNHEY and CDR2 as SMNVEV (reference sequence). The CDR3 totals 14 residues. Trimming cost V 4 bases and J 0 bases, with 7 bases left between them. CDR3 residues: CASSYSSSGNTIYF. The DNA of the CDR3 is TGTGCCAGCAGTTACAGTTCCTCTGGAAACACCATATATTTT.

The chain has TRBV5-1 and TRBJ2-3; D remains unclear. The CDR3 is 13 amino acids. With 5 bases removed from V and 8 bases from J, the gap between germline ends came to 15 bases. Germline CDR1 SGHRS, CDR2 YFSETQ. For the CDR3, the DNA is TGCGCCAGCAGTGACAACCGTCTCGGTACGCAGTATTTT. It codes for CASSDNRLGTQYF. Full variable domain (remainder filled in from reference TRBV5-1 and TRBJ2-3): KAGVTQTPRYLIKTRGQQVTLSCSPISGHRSVSWYQQTPGQGLQFLFEYFSETQRNKGNFPGRFSGRQFSNSRSEMNVSTLELGDSALYLCASSDNRLGTQYFGPGTRLTVL.

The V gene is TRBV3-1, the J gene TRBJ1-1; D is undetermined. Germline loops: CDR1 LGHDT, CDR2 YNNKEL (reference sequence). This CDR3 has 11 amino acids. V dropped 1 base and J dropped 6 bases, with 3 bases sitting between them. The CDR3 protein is CASSQVSEAFF. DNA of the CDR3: TGTGCCAGCAGCCAAGTCTCTGAAGCTTTCTTT. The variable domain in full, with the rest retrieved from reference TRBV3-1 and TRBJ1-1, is DTAVSQTPKYLVTQMGNDKSIKCEQNLGHDTMYWYKQDSKKFLKIMFSYNNKELIINETVPNRFSPKSPDKAHLNLHINSLELGDSAVYFCASSQVSEAFFGQGTRLTVV.

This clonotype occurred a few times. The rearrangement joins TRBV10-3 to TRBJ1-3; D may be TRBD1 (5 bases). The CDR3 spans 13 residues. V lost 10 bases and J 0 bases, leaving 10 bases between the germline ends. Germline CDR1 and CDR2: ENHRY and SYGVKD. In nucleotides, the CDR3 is TGTGCCACAACAGGAAGCTCTGGAAACACCATATATTTT. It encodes CATTGSSGNTIYF.

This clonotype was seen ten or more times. The CDR3 sequence is CASTTGGLYEQFF. CDR3 bases: TGTGCCAGCACCACGGGGGGGTTGTATGAGCAGTTCTTC. The genes are TRBV27 and TRBJ2-1; 8 positions agree with TRBD2. The CDR3 consists of 13 residues. Unmatched junction bases numbered 7, after V lost 7 bases and J lost 8 bases. Per germline, CDR1 MNHEY and CDR2 SMNVEV (reference sequence).